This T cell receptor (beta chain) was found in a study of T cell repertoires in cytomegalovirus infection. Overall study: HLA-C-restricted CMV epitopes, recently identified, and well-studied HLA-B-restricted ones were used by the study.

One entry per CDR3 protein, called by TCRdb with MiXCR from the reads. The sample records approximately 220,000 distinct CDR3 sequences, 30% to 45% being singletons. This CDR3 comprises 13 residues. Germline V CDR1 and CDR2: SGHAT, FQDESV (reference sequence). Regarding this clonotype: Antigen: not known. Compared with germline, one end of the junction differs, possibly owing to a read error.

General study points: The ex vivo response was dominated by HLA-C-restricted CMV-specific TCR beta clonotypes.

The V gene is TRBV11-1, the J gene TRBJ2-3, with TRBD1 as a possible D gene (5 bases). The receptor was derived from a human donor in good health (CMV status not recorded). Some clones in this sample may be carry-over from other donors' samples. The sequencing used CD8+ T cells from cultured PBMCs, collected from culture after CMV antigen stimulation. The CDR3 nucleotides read TGTGCCAGCAGCTTAGCAGGGGCGGCAGATACGCATTTT. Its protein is CASSLAGAADTHF. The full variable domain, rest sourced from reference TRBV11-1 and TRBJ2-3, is EAEVAQSPRYKITEKSQAVAFWCDPISGHATLYWYRQILGQGPELLVQFQDESVVDDSQLPKDRFSAERLKGVDSTLKIQPAELGDSAMYLCASSLAGAADTHFGPGTRLTVL.